These 20 T cell receptor beta chains originate from one sample sequenced in a study of shared clonotypes between healthy human individuals. CD45RO negativity and positive selection for CCR7 defined naive CD8 cells, a population that excluded terminally differentiated effector memory CD45RA+ cells. This table comes from immunoSEQ multiplex PCR, and its TCRdb copy is limited to in-frame clones, with some not included. The table includes around 2,100,000 clones, 85% to 95% detected once. Sequences were obtained from naive CD8+ T cells sorted from blood. The receptors originated from a man aged 18 to 35 in good health.

This chain uses TRBV29-1 with TRBJ2-7; D is perhaps TRBD1 (6 bases). The CDR3 length is 13 residues. Germline V gene data show CDR1 as SQVTM and CDR2 as ANQGSEA. With 2 bases removed from V and 2 bases from J, the gap between germline ends came to 10 bases. CDR3 loop: CSVEITGTYEQYF. Written as DNA, the CDR3 is TGCAGCGTTGAAATAACAGGGACCTACGAGCAGTACTTC.

The chain links TRBV7-6 to TRBJ2-1; 10 bases align to TRBD1. This CDR3 comprises 15 residues. Germline V gives CDR1 SGHVS, CDR2 FNYEAQ. V shed 7 bases, J shed 2 bases, and the junction held 5 bases outside the gene matches. The CDR3 region is CASTVGTGAYNEQFF. CDR3 nucleotides: TGTGCCAGCACCGTAGGGACAGGGGCCTACAATGAGCAGTTCTTC.

J is TRBJ1-1 and V is TRBV12-5; TRBD1 might be the D (6 bases). CDR1 and CDR2 (germline): LGHNT, FRNRAP. The CDR3 runs to 14 residues. Trimming shortened V by 5 bases and J by 7 bases, and 17 bases separated the two germline ends. The CDR3 DNA reads as TGTGCTAGTGGTCTCCTCAAAACAGGGCTTGAAGCTTTCTTT. This sequence encodes CASGLLKTGLEAFF.

The V gene is TRBV27, the J gene TRBJ2-2; D is undetermined. The CDR3 has 12 residues. V shed 8 bases and J shed 2 bases, with 6 bases lying between them. Germline V gives CDR1 MNHEY, CDR2 SMNVEV (reference sequence). In nucleotides, the CDR3 is TGTGCCAGCCTTACAAACACCGGGGAGCTGTTTTTT. It specifies CASLTNTGELFF.

This clone was seen just once. The chain couples TRBV7-2 to TRBJ2-1; 8 bases line up with TRBD2. Germline CDR1 reads SGHTA; CDR2 reads FQGNSA. The CDR3 is made up of 16 amino acids. The J segment lost 8 bases and the V segment lost 4 bases, leaving 13 bases of the junction unmatched. For the CDR3, the DNA is TGTGCCAGCAGCTCTGGGACTAGGTTGGGAGGCGATGAGCAGTTCTTC. It encodes CASSSGTRLGGDEQFF.

The chain carries TRBV7-3 and TRBJ1-3, with unresolved D. Per germline, CDR1 SGHTA and CDR2 FQGTGA. This CDR3 is 15 amino acids long. V lost 2 bases to trimming and J lost 0 bases, with 8 bases between them. DNA of the CDR3: TGTGCCAGCAGCTTAGGTCGGGGCTCTGGAAACACCATATATTTT. As protein: CASSLGRGSGNTIYF.

V usage is TRBV7-8 and J usage is TRBJ2-7, with TRBD2 matching over 9 bases. Losses at the gene ends were 4 bases for V and 0 bases for J; bases not matched to a gene: 13. CDR3 length: 18 amino acids. CDR1 and CDR2 from the germline V gene are SGHVS and FQNEAQ. The CDR3 reads CASSSKLAGSKSSYEQYF. The CDR3 bases are TGTGCCAGCAGCTCGAAGCTAGCGGGAAGTAAAAGCTCCTACGAGCAGTACTTC.

The chain couples TRBV6-8 to TRBJ2-3; TRBD2 aligns across 13 bases. This CDR3 spans 17 amino acids. The V segment lost 6 bases and the J segment 4 bases; nucleotides outside the gene matches: 10. Germline CDR1 reads MNHGY; CDR2 reads SAAAGT. CDR3 region: CASSPSRLAGGPDTQYF. The CDR3 bases are TGTGCCAGCAGCCCTTCCAGACTAGCGGGAGGCCCAGATACGCAGTATTTT.

V and J are TRBV15 and TRBJ1-1; perhaps TRBD1 as D (5 bases). V was shortened by 8 bases and J by 2 bases, with 12 bases between the two germline ends. Germline CDR1 is LNHNV and CDR2 is YYDKDF (reference sequence). This CDR3 has 13 residues. Written as DNA, the CDR3 is TGTGCCACCGGCGACAGCGATAACACTGAAGCTTTCTTT. This gives the protein CATGDSDNTEAFF. Full variable domain (remainder filled in from reference TRBV15 and TRBJ1-1): DAMVIQNPRYQVTQFGKPVTLSCSQTLNHNVMYWYQQKSSQAPKLLFHYYDKDFNNEADTPDNFQSRRPNTSFCFLDIRSPGLGDTAMYLCATGDSDNTEAFFGQGTRLTVV.

This clone was found a few times. The chain carries TRBV6-5 and TRBJ2-7; no definite D call. There are 12 residues in the CDR3. The germline V gene encodes CDR1 MNHEY and CDR2 SVGAGI. Trimming left V 2 bases short and J 5 bases short, with 7 bases between. The CDR3 is CASSYADNEQYF. In DNA, the CDR3 is TGTGCCAGCAGTTACGCTGACAACGAGCAGTACTTC.

The chain combines TRBV28 with TRBJ2-7; 8 bases are a match to TRBD1. V trimming: 6 bases; J trimming: 6 bases; junction bases outside the gene matches: 10. The CDR3 contains 14 residues. The germline V gene encodes CDR1 MDHEN and CDR2 SYDVKM. The CDR3: CASRPTGGPAEQYF. The DNA for the CDR3 is TGTGCCAGCAGACCAACAGGGGGACCAGCCGAGCAGTACTTC. The whole variable domain, filled in from reference TRBV28 and TRBJ2-7, reads DVKVTQSSRYLVKRTGEKVFLECVQDMDHENMFWYRQDPGLGLRLIYFSYDVKMKEKGDIPEGYSVSREKKERFSLILESASTNQTSMYLCASRPTGGPAEQYFGPGTRLTVT.

This sequence joins TRBV10-1 and TRBJ1-6, with TRBD1 as a possible D gene (6 bases). With 2 bases removed from V and 10 bases from J, the gap between germline ends came to 12 bases. In germline, CDR1 is WNHNN, CDR2 SYGVQD (reference sequence). This CDR3 contains 14 residues. The DNA of the CDR3 is TGCGCCAGCAGTGAGGGACAGAGGCTATCACCCCTCCACTTT. It codes for CASSEGQRLSPLHF.

The V gene is TRBV4-1, the J gene TRBJ1-4, with 8 nucleotides matching TRBD1. The CDR3 extends over 16 amino acids. The V segment lost 1 base and the J segment 7 bases; nucleotides outside the gene matches: 8. CDR1 is MGHRA, CDR2 YSYEKL, per germline. The CDR3 reads CASSQAQGGVFEKLFF. The CDR3, as DNA: TGCGCCAGCAGCCAAGCACAGGGGGGCGTCTTTGAAAAACTGTTTTTT.

J is TRBJ2-7 and V is TRBV11-2; tentative D call: TRBD2 (5 bases). The germline CDR1 and CDR2 sequences are SGHAT and FQNNGV. Trimming stripped 5 bases from V and 1 base from J, with 9 bases between. The CDR3 extends over 13 amino acids. CDR3 region: CASSHGGSYEQYF. CDR3 coding DNA: TGTGCCAGCAGCCACGGAGGTTCCTACGAGCAGTACTTC. The entire variable domain, with the rest obtained from reference TRBV11-2 and TRBJ2-7, is as follows: EAGVAQSPRYKIIEKRQSVAFWCNPISGHATLYWYQQILGQGPKLLIQFQNNGVVDDSQLPKDRFSAERLKGVDSTLKIQPAKLEDSAVYLCASSHGGSYEQYFGPGTRLTVT.

The rearrangement joins TRBV5-6 to TRBJ2-7; D may match TRBD1 or TRBD2 (5 bases each). The germline CDR1 and CDR2 sequences are SGHDT and YYEEEE. V lost 7 bases and J 3 bases, leaving 17 bases between the germline ends. This CDR3 has 14 residues. The CDR3 coding sequence is TGTGCCAGCGGGGACGGTCGGCAAAACTACGAGCAGTACTTC. Its protein product is CASGDGRQNYEQYF.

CDR3 loop: CASSLSPRLTLNTEAFF. CDR3 sequence (DNA): TGTGCCAGCAGCTTGAGCCCCCGTCTGACCCTGAACACTGAAGCTTTCTTT. The chain has TRBV5-6 and TRBJ1-1; D is uncertain. CDR1 and CDR2 from the germline V gene are SGHDT and YYEEEE. This CDR3 contains 17 residues. V was pared by 1 base and J by 0 bases, with 16 bases between.

V and J are TRBV30 and TRBJ2-3; no definite D call. Looked up from germline, CDR1 is GTSNPN and CDR2 is SVGIG (reference sequence). This CDR3 has 12 residues. V lost 5 bases to trimming and J lost 2 bases, with 8 bases between them. The CDR3 region is CAWQGLTDTQYF. CDR3 nucleotides: TGTGCCTGGCAAGGCCTCACAGATACGCAGTATTTT.

The count of this clone is one. The chain links TRBV7-6 to TRBJ1-1; TRBD1 is a possible D gene (6 bases). The length of the CDR3 is 15 residues. Trimming left V 1 base short and J 11 bases short, with 20 bases between. The germline V gene encodes CDR1 SGHVS and CDR2 FNYEAQ. The CDR3 region is CASSLGSVRGGGAFF. The CDR3 coding sequence is TGTGCCAGCAGCTTAGGGTCCGTCCGGGGTGGGGGCGCTTTCTTT.

V is TRBV27 and J is TRBJ2-1; D may correspond to TRBD1 or TRBD2 (5 bases each). The CDR3 consists of 15 residues. Germline CDR1 and CDR2: MNHEY and SMNVEV (reference sequence). The ends were cut back, 8 bases at V and 3 bases at J, with 17 bases in the middle. CDR3 bases: TGTGCCAGCGGGACCCGACAGCTACTCTACAATGAGCAGTTCTTC. Its translation: CASGTRQLLYNEQFF.

The V gene is TRBV7-6, the J gene TRBJ2-7; 10 nucleotides match TRBD1. Germline V gene data show CDR1 as SGHVS and CDR2 as FNYEAQ. V shed 5 bases and J 6 bases; nucleotides not matched to a gene: 4. This CDR3 comprises 13 residues. Here the CDR3 DNA reads TGTGCCAGCAGCCCTGGACAGGGGGTCGAGCAGTACTTC. This sequence encodes CASSPGQGVEQYF.